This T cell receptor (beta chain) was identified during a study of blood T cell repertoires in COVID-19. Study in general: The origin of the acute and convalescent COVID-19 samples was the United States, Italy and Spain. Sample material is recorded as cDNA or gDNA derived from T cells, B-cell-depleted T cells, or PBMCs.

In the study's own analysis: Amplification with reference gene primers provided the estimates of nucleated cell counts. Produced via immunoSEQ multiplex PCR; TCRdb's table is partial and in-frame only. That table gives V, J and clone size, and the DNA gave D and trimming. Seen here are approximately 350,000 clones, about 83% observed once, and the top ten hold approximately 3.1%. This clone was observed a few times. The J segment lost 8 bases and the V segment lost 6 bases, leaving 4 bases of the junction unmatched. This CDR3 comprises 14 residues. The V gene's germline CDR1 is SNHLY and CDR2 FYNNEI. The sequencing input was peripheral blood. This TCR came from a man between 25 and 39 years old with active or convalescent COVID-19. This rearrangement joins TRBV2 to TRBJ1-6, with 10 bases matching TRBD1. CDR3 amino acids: CASSRGQGYSPLHF. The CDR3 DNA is TGTGCCAGCAGCCGGGGACAGGGGTATTCACCCCTCCACTTT.